The rows below give T cell receptor beta chains drawn from one sample of a study of PD-1 blockade in classical Hodgkin lymphoma. Some clones are missing from TCRdb's copy, which holds only in-frame ones; the method was immunoSEQ multiplex PCR. The data hold approximately 100,000 clones, with more than 80% observed a single time. The sample in question was peripheral blood mononuclear cells (PBMCs), obtained before the fourth cycle of nivolumab. The receptors derive from a human donor with classical Hodgkin lymphoma. The CDR3 runs from the conserved cysteine through the conserved F or W. A D gene is named only where the DNA matches it firmly. Expanded clones get a size class; other rows say once, few or many, or leave the size out.

J gene: TRBJ2-7
clone size: .
V gene: TRBV19
CDR3 length: 13
D gene: .
CDR3 DNA: TGTGCCAGTAGTATAGAGGGGGGCGCACAACCTTACTTC
CDR3 protein: CASSIEGGAQPYF

J gene: TRBJ1-5
clone size: few
V gene: TRBV5-6
CDR3 length: 14
D gene: TRBD1
CDR3 DNA: TGTGCCAGCAGCTTTTCAGGGGGCGGTCAGCCCCAGCATTTT
CDR3 protein: CASSFSGGGQPQHF

J gene: TRBJ2-5
clone size: .
V gene: TRBV6-1
CDR3 length: 16
D gene: TRBD2
CDR3 DNA: TGTGCCAGCAGTGAAGCTGTACGGGAGGGCCGGGAGACCCAGTACTTC
CDR3 protein: CASSEAVREGRETQYF

J gene: TRBJ1-1
clone size: .
V gene: TRBV6-5
CDR3 length: 15
D gene: .
CDR3 DNA: TGTGCCAGCAGTTACGTCTGGGGCGGGGACACTGAAGCTTTCTTT
CDR3 protein: CASSYVWGGDTEAFF

J gene: TRBJ1-1
clone size: .
V gene: TRBV11-3
CDR3 length: 14
D gene: .
CDR3 DNA: TGTGCCAGCAGCTCAGGACCGGGGATCACTGAAGCTTTCTTT
CDR3 protein: CASSSGPGITEAFF

J gene: TRBJ2-1
clone size: .
V gene: TRBV4-1
CDR3 length: 16
D gene: TRBD2
CDR3 DNA: TGCGCCAGCAGCCACCGACTAGCGGGAGGGCCGGATGAGCAGTTCTTC
CDR3 protein: CASSHRLAGGPDEQFF

J gene: TRBJ1-5
clone size: few
V gene: TRBV6-5
CDR3 length: 13
D gene: TRBD1
CDR3 DNA: TGTGCCAGCAGTGGGACAGGTAATCAGCCCCAGCATTTT
CDR3 protein: CASSGTGNQPQHF

J gene: TRBJ2-5
clone size: .
V gene: TRBV7-6
CDR3 length: 16
D gene: .
CDR3 DNA: TGTGCCAGCAGCTTATTTCCGACAGTAGGGCAAGAGACCCAGTACTTC
CDR3 protein: CASSLFPTVGQETQYF

J gene: TRBJ2-3
clone size: .
V gene: TRBV15
CDR3 length: 16
D gene: .
CDR3 DNA: TGTGCCACCAGCAGAGGTACTAGCAGGGGGACAGATACGCAGTATTTT
CDR3 protein: CATSRGTSRGTDTQYF

J gene: TRBJ2-4
clone size: .
V gene: TRBV7-9
CDR3 length: 15
D gene: .
CDR3 DNA: TGTGCCAGCAGTTCGAGGGATTTAGCCAAAAACATTCAGTACTTC
CDR3 protein: CASSSRDLAKNIQYF

J gene: TRBJ1-6
clone size: .
V gene: TRBV9
CDR3 length: 14
D gene: TRBD1
CDR3 DNA: TGTGCCAGCCAAGACGGGACAGTAGGATCACCCCTCCACTTT
CDR3 protein: CASQDGTVGSPLHF

J gene: TRBJ2-5
clone size: .
V gene: TRBV27
CDR3 length: 14
D gene: .
CDR3 DNA: TGTGCCAGCAGTCCGGCGACGCGGGGAATGGACCAGTACTTC
CDR3 protein: CASSPATRGMDQYF

J gene: TRBJ2-7
clone size: .
V gene: TRBV6-7
CDR3 length: 13
D gene: .
CDR3 DNA: TGTGCCAGCAGGTGGACAGTCTCCTACGAGCAGTACTTC
CDR3 protein: CASRWTVSYEQYF

J gene: TRBJ2-2
clone size: .
V gene: TRBV5-4
CDR3 length: 15
D gene: .
CDR3 DNA: TGTGCCAGCAGCTTGGGTACACAGGGATCCGGGGAGCTGTTTTTT
CDR3 protein: CASSLGTQGSGELFF

J gene: TRBJ2-5
clone size: .
V gene: TRBV2
CDR3 length: 14
D gene: .
CDR3 DNA: TGTGCCAGCGGCGGCAGAACAGAACAAGAGACCCAGTACTTC
CDR3 protein: CASGGRTEQETQYF

J gene: TRBJ2-1
clone size: .
V gene: TRBV15
CDR3 length: 20
D gene: TRBD2
CDR3 DNA: TGTGCCACCAGCAGAGATACGGGACTAGCCCACGCCTCCACCTACAATGAGCAGTTCTTC
CDR3 protein: CATSRDTGLAHASTYNEQFF

J gene: TRBJ1-1
clone size: .
V gene: TRBV30
CDR3 length: 14
D gene: TRBD1
CDR3 DNA: TGTGCCTGGAGGGGAAGGACAGGGAACACTGAAGCTTTCTTT
CDR3 protein: CAWRGRTGNTEAFF

J gene: TRBJ2-1
clone size: .
V gene: TRBV4-3
CDR3 length: 15
D gene: TRBD1
CDR3 DNA: TGCGCCAGCAGCAGAGAAGGGGGCACGTACAATGAGCAGTTCTTC
CDR3 protein: CASSREGGTYNEQFF

J gene: TRBJ2-3
clone size: .
V gene: TRBV5-4
CDR3 length: 15
D gene: .
CDR3 DNA: TGTGCCAGCAGCCCAGGACAGCATGAAACAGATACGCAGTATTTT
CDR3 protein: CASSPGQHETDTQYF

J gene: TRBJ1-1
clone size: .
V gene: TRBV7-2
CDR3 length: 14
D gene: .
CDR3 DNA: TGTGCCAGCAGCTTTCGCCAGGGAGGCACTGAAGCTTTCTTT
CDR3 protein: CASSFRQGGTEAFF

J gene: TRBJ1-2
clone size: .
V gene: TRBV7-8
CDR3 length: 13
D gene: .
CDR3 DNA: TGTGCCAGCAGCCTCCTCGCCGCCGATGGCTACACCTTC
CDR3 protein: CASSLLAADGYTF

J gene: TRBJ1-2
clone size: .
V gene: TRBV7-3
CDR3 length: 15
D gene: TRBD1
CDR3 DNA: TGTGCCAGCAGCGCCGGGACAGGGAACTACTATGGCTACACCTTC
CDR3 protein: CASSAGTGNYYGYTF

J gene: TRBJ2-1
clone size: .
V gene: TRBV11-3
CDR3 length: 17
D gene: .
CDR3 DNA: TGTGCCAGCAGCTTAGGGGTGGGGGGCATGTCCTACAATGAGCAGTTCTTC
CDR3 protein: CASSLGVGGMSYNEQFF

J gene: TRBJ2-5
clone size: .
V gene: TRBV7-2
CDR3 length: 17
D gene: TRBD1
CDR3 DNA: TGTGCCAGCAACCTAGTGGGGTTGGGACAGGGGAGAGAGACCCAGTACTTC
CDR3 protein: CASNLVGLGQGRETQYF

J gene: TRBJ2-1
clone size: .
V gene: TRBV7-2
CDR3 length: 14
D gene: .
CDR3 DNA: TGTGCCAGCAGCCTGGACCGTCGAAGGAATGAGCAGTTCTTC
CDR3 protein: CASSLDRRRNEQFF

J gene: TRBJ2-2
clone size: .
V gene: TRBV28
CDR3 length: 14
D gene: .
CDR3 DNA: TGTGCCAGCAGTTTAACAGGGTACACCGGGGAGCTGTTTTTT
CDR3 protein: CASSLTGYTGELFF

J gene: TRBJ1-5
clone size: .
V gene: TRBV19
CDR3 length: 14
D gene: .
CDR3 DNA: TGTGCCAGTAGTAGGACAGAGGGGAATCAGCCCCAGCATTTT
CDR3 protein: CASSRTEGNQPQHF

J gene: TRBJ2-7
clone size: .
V gene: TRBV5-5
CDR3 length: 17
D gene: TRBD2
CDR3 DNA: TGTGCCAGCAGCTTGGTTTCTTGGACTAGCATGGGTTACGAGCAGTACTTC
CDR3 protein: CASSLVSWTSMGYEQYF

J gene: TRBJ1-1
clone size: once
V gene: TRBV19
CDR3 length: 14
D gene: TRBD1
CDR3 DNA: TGTGCCAGTAGTAGACAGGGTCTGGCCACTGAAGCTTTCTTT
CDR3 protein: CASSRQGLATEAFF

J gene: TRBJ2-2
clone size: .
V gene: TRBV7-3
CDR3 length: 14
D gene: .
CDR3 DNA: TGTGCCAGCACCCAAACTACGAACACCGGGGAGCTGTTTTTT
CDR3 protein: CASTQTTNTGELFF

J gene: TRBJ2-3
clone size: .
V gene: TRBV10-3
CDR3 length: 16
D gene: TRBD1
CDR3 DNA: TGTGCCATCAGCCCCGGACAGGGTGTTGGCACAGATACGCAGTATTTT
CDR3 protein: CAISPGQGVGTDTQYF

J gene: TRBJ1-4
clone size: .
V gene: TRBV5-1
CDR3 length: 15
D gene: TRBD1
CDR3 DNA: TGCGCCAGCAGCGGGACAGGGGGCACGAATGAAAAACTGTTTTTT
CDR3 protein: CASSGTGGTNEKLFF

J gene: TRBJ1-1
clone size: few
V gene: TRBV19
CDR3 length: 14
D gene: .
CDR3 DNA: TGTGCCAGTAGTATAATTGGGATGAACACTGAAGCTTTCTTT
CDR3 protein: CASSIIGMNTEAFF

J gene: TRBJ1-3
clone size: .
V gene: TRBV19
CDR3 length: 14
D gene: .
CDR3 DNA: TGTGCCAGTAGTGTCCGGGGATCATGGGACACCATATATTTT
CDR3 protein: CASSVRGSWDTIYF

J gene: TRBJ2-7
clone size: .
V gene: TRBV7-8
CDR3 length: 13
D gene: .
CDR3 DNA: TGTGCCAGCAGCTGGGACGGGGTTTACGAGCAGTACTTC
CDR3 protein: CASSWDGVYEQYF

J gene: TRBJ2-7
clone size: once
V gene: TRBV5-1
CDR3 length: 14
D gene: .
CDR3 DNA: TGCGCCAGCAGCTTGGGAGCAGGATTCTACGAGCAGTACTTC
CDR3 protein: CASSLGAGFYEQYF

J gene: TRBJ2-7
clone size: .
V gene: TRBV11-3
CDR3 length: 13
D gene: .
CDR3 DNA: TGTGCCAGCAGCCCAGGGCCTCCCTACGAGCAGTACTTC
CDR3 protein: CASSPGPPYEQYF

J gene: TRBJ1-2
clone size: .
V gene: TRBV19
CDR3 length: 16
D gene: .
CDR3 DNA: TGTGCCAGTAGTATAGGTCGCGGACAGTTTAACTATGGCTACACCTTC
CDR3 protein: CASSIGRGQFNYGYTF

J gene: TRBJ2-2
clone size: once
V gene: TRBV7-2
CDR3 length: 16
D gene: TRBD2
CDR3 DNA: TGTGCCAGCAGCTTGAGGGGCGGGAGGGCCGCCGGGGAGCTGTTTTTT
CDR3 protein: CASSLRGGRAAGELFF

J gene: TRBJ2-3
clone size: .
V gene: TRBV7-6
CDR3 length: 13
D gene: .
CDR3 DNA: TGTGCCAGCAGCCAGTCCGTCCAGCGGAGCCAGTATTTT
CDR3 protein: CASSQSVQRSQYF

J gene: TRBJ1-2
clone size: .
V gene: TRBV29-1
CDR3 length: 12
D gene: TRBD1
CDR3 DNA: TGCAGCGTTGAGGGACAGAGGAATGGCTACACCTTC
CDR3 protein: CSVEGQRNGYTF

J gene: TRBJ2-2
clone size: .
V gene: TRBV4-3
CDR3 length: 18
D gene: TRBD2
CDR3 DNA: TGCGCCAGCAGCCAAGTCCCTAGCGGGTCTACCAACACCGGGGAGCTGTTTTTT
CDR3 protein: CASSQVPSGSTNTGELFF

J gene: TRBJ1-1
clone size: .
V gene: TRBV25-1
CDR3 length: 13
D gene: .
CDR3 DNA: TGTGCCAGCAGTGATAGTATGAACACTGAAGCTTTCTTT
CDR3 protein: CASSDSMNTEAFF

J gene: TRBJ2-1
clone size: .
V gene: TRBV7-9
CDR3 length: 16
D gene: .
CDR3 DNA: TGTGCCAGCAGCTTAGTCCAACTAGCACCCTACAATGAGCAGTTCTTC
CDR3 protein: CASSLVQLAPYNEQFF

J gene: TRBJ1-4
clone size: .
V gene: TRBV5-1
CDR3 length: 18
D gene: .
CDR3 DNA: TGCGCCAGCAGCCCCTCCCGGGACTTCTTTGCAACTAATGAAAAACTGTTTTTT
CDR3 protein: CASSPSRDFFATNEKLFF

J gene: TRBJ2-7
clone size: few
V gene: TRBV11-1
CDR3 length: 15
D gene: .
CDR3 DNA: TGTGCCAGCAGCTTAGGCCTCGCTAGTAGTTACGAGCAGTACTTC
CDR3 protein: CASSLGLASSYEQYF

J gene: TRBJ2-1
clone size: .
V gene: TRBV6-4
CDR3 length: 13
D gene: TRBD2
CDR3 DNA: TGTGCCAGCAGTGAAGGAGCGGGAACGGTCTTGTTCTTC
CDR3 protein: CASSEGAGTVLFF

J gene: TRBJ2-5
clone size: .
V gene: TRBV28
CDR3 length: 17
D gene: TRBD1
CDR3 DNA: TGTGCCAGCAGTGTTTGGATGGGCAGGGGACAGCAAGAGACCCAGTACTTC
CDR3 protein: CASSVWMGRGQQETQYF

J gene: TRBJ2-3
clone size: .
V gene: TRBV5-1
CDR3 length: 12
D gene: .
CDR3 DNA: TGCGCCAGCAGCCTTACTGCAGATACGCAGTATTTT
CDR3 protein: CASSLTADTQYF

J gene: TRBJ2-1
clone size: .
V gene: TRBV19
CDR3 length: 17
D gene: .
CDR3 DNA: TGTGCCAGTACTCTAGGGTATAGGACTACCTCCTACAATGAGCAGTTCTTC
CDR3 protein: CASTLGYRTTSYNEQFF

J gene: TRBJ1-2
clone size: few
V gene: TRBV4-3
CDR3 length: 16
D gene: .
CDR3 DNA: TGCGCCAGCAGCGCCCAGAGGACAGCCAACTTCCATGGCTACACCTTC
CDR3 protein: CASSAQRTANFHGYTF